This T cell receptor beta chain was observed in a study of T cell responses to AZD1222 COVID-19 vaccine. Germline loops: CDR1 SGHRS, CDR2 YFSETQ. The CDR3 has 10 residues. Trimming took 6 bases from V and 7 from J, leaving 8 bases between them. General study points: Clonal diversity may have been underestimated, and the donors were mostly white British, with more females than males. With dominance at 160-218 and 743-854, vaccine-associated CD4 TCRs spanned spike.

TCRdb keeps only in-frame clones here, not all; method: immunoSEQ multiplex PCR. The sample lists roughly 70,000 clones; around 90% were seen once. This clone was seen once. Its matching antigen is unknown. This receptor was taken from an adult who received the MenACWY meningococcal vaccine as a control. The V call is TRBV5-1, the J call TRBJ2-7, with unresolved D. Here the sequenced sample was peripheral blood, taken 28 days after the second dose of the MenACWY control vaccine. CDR3 sequence reads: CASKLGEQYF. CDR3 sequence (DNA): TGCGCCAGCAAGCTTGGGGAGCAGTACTTC.